These T cell receptor beta chains were read from a single sample in a study of T cell repertoires in cytomegalovirus infection. One entry per CDR3 protein results from TCRdb running MiXCR on the reads. The repertoire holds around 450,000 distinct CDR3 sequences, about a third seen once, with about 13% in the top ten. Material for sequencing was PBMCs. These receptors all come from a human donor in good health (CMV status not recorded). Some clones in this sample may be carry-over from other donors' samples. Each CDR3 is given with its conserved first and last residue.

j_call | cdr3_length | v_call | cdr3_aa
TRBJ2-7 | 15 | TRBV6-1 | CDSTLGVGASYEQYF
TRBJ1-1 | 15 | TRBV20-1 | CSARPAGQISTEAFF
TRBJ2-7 | 15 | TRBV7-2 | CASSLALAGGREQYF
TRBJ2-2 | 16 | TRBV7-8 | CASSPLLGPMGGELFF
TRBJ1-3 | 12 | TRBV2 | CASSQNGNTIYF
TRBJ2-3 | 11 | TRBV6-1 | CASLRSDTQYF
TRBJ2-5 | 17 | TRBV5-6 | CASSGKLQELIQETQYF
TRBJ1-1 | 12 | TRBV7-9 | CASGKGANEAFF
TRBJ1-2 | 16 | TRBV12-3/TRBV12-4 | CASSRDRALGYYGYTF
TRBJ2-5 | 13 | TRBV6-1 | CASTDRGRETQYF
TRBJ2-1 | 17 | TRBV7-6 | CASSSRAEGRSYNEQFF
TRBJ1-5 | 12 | TRBV7-9 | CASIPENQPQHF
TRBJ1-1 | 15 | TRBV4-3 | CASSQMLGRNTEAFF
TRBJ2-5 | 14 | TRBV19 | CASSRDRAQETQYF
TRBJ2-3 | 17 | TRBV7-9 | CASSLALGGGNTDTQYF
TRBJ2-2 | 16 | TRBV7-8 | CASRQPGQGTTGELFF
TRBJ1-6 | 17 | TRBV4-2 | CASSQDPGGGSNSPLHF
TRBJ2-7 | 15 | TRBV6-1 | CASSLRDRAAHEQYF
TRBJ2-1 | 13 | TRBV19 | CASSIDFRGEQFF
TRBJ1-3 | 16 | TRBV3-1 | CASSQDAGTSGNTIYF
TRBJ1-6 | 11 | TRBV5-5 | CASSLDRSLHF
TRBJ2-3 | 16 | TRBV29-1 | CSVEDWDRASTDTQYF
TRBJ1-6 | 14 | TRBV6-1 | CASTWTGGNSPLHF
TRBJ1-1 | 12 | TRBV18 | CASLRMNTEAFF
TRBJ2-3 | 14 | TRBV20-1 | CSTRRAGGPDTQYF
TRBJ1-4 | 14 | TRBV19 | CASSSWTGREGLFF
TRBJ2-5 | 10 | TRBV29-1 | CSGHDGTQYF
TRBJ1-4 | 13 | TRBV6-1 | CASSDARDEKLFF
TRBJ1-6 | 14 | TRBV19 | CASLPTGGSSPLHF
TRBJ2-7 | 17 | TRBV4-1 | CASSQEHQAGTYYEQYF
TRBJ2-5 | 17 | TRBV28 | CASSPPRQGVGQETQYF
TRBJ1-1 | 13 | TRBV10-1 | CASSPSMNTEAFF
TRBJ2-1 | 15 | TRBV19 | CASSIHGGAHNEQFF
TRBJ2-1 | 17 | TRBV4-2 | CASSQEIAGAAFNEQFF
TRBJ1-2 | 13 | TRBV28 | CASSGRVLYGYTF
TRBJ1-1 | 13 | TRBV2 | CASRGGGRLEAFF
TRBJ2-2 | 17 | TRBV6-5 | CASSYSDRQGRTGELFF